This entry is about one T cell receptor beta chain. Antigen: not known. The TCR beta CDR3 regions underwent amplification using RNA transcripts as the source. HTBI primers drove first-round RT-PCR of the TCR CDR3. From the multiplex PCR reads, TCRdb called clonotypes with MiXCR, one entry per CDR3 protein. In the table there are a few hundred thousand distinct CDR3 sequences, approximately 14% of which are singletons. Exclusion criteria comprised uncontrolled infection, other autoimmune disease, pregnancy or lactation. PBMCs came from more than 9 ml fresh peripheral blood. The data originate from a study of T cells in Graves' hyperthyroidism and ophthalmopathy. The germline V gene has CDR1 MNHNS and CDR2 SASEGT. V was shortened by 6 bases and J by 5 bases, with 7 bases between the two germline ends. This CDR3 has 12 residues. Study-level results: Among thyroid clonotypes expanded above 0.001, most also appeared in blood.

The source of this sequence is a woman in her twenties or thirties with Graves' hyperthyroidism. The chain is built from TRBV6-1 and TRBJ2-2; a possible D gene is TRBD1 (5 bases). The sequenced sample consisted of blood. DNA of the CDR3: TGTGCCAGCAGAAGACAGACCGGGGAGCTGTTTTTT. It translates to CASRRQTGELFF.